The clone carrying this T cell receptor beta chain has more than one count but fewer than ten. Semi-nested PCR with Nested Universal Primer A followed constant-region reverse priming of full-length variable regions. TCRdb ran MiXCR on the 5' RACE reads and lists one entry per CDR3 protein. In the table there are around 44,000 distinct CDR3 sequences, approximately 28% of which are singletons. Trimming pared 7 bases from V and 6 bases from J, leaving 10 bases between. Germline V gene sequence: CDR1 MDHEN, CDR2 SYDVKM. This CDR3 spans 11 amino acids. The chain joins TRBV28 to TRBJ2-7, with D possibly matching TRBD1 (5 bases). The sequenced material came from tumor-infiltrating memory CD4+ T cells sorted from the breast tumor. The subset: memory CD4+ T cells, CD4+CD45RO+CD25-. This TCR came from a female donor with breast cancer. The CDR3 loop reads CASKGILEQYF. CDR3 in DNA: TGTGCCAGCAAGGGGATACTCGAGCAGTACTTC. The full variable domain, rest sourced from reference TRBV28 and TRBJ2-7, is DVKVTQSSRYLVKRTGEKVFLECVQDMDHENMFWYRQDPGLGLRLIYFSYDVKMKEKGDIPEGYSVSREKKERFSLILESASTNQTSMYLCASKGILEQYFGPGTRLTVT.